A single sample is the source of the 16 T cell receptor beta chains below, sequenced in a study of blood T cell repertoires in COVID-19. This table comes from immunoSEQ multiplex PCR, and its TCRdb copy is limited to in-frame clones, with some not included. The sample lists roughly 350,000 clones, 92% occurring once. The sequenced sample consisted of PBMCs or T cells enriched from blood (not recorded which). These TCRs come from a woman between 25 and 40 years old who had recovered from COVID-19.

This CDR3 is CASSSSNTGELFF. The CDR3 DNA reads TGTGCCAGCAGTTCATCCAACACCGGGGAGCTGTTTTTT. The V gene is TRBV28, the J gene TRBJ2-2, with unresolved D. Germline CDR1 and CDR2: MDHEN and SYDVKM. The CDR3 has 13 amino acids. Trimming stripped 4 bases from V and 2 bases from J, with 5 bases between.

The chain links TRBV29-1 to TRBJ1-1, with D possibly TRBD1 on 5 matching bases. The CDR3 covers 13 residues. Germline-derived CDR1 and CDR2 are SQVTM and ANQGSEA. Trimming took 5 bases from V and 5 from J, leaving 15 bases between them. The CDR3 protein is CSVLGYGGTEAFF. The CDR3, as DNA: TGCAGCGTTCTAGGGTATGGGGGGACTGAAGCTTTCTTT.

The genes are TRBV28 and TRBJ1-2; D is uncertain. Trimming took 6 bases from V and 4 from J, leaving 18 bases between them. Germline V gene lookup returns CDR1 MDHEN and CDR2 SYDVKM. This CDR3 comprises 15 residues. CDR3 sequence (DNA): TGTGCCAGCAGATCTACCTCAGACGGAGTCTATGGCTACACCTTC. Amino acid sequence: CASRSTSDGVYGYTF.

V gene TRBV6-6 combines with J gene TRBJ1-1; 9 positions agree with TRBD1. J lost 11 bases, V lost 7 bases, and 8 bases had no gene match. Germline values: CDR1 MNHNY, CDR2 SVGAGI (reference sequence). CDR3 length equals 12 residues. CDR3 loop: CASTLQGARAFF. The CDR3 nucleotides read TGTGCCAGCACTTTACAGGGGGCGAGGGCTTTCTTT.

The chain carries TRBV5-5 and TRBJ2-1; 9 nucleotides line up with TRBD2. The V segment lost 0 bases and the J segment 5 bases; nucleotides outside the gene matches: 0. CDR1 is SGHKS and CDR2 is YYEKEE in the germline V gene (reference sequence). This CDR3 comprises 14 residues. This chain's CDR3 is CASSLGLADNEQFF. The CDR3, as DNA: TGTGCCAGCAGCTTGGGACTAGCGGACAATGAGCAGTTCTTC.

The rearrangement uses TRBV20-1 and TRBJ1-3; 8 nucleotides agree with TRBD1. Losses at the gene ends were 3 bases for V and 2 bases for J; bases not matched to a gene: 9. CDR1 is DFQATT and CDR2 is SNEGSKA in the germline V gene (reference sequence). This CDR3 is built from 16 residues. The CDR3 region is CSASHGQGRTGNTIYF. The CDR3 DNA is TGCAGTGCTAGTCACGGACAGGGAAGGACTGGAAACACCATATATTTT.

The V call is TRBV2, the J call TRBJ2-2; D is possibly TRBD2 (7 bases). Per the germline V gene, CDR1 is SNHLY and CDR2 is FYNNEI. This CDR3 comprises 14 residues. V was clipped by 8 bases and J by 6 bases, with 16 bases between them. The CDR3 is CASGGGAWAGELFF. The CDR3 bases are TGTGCCAGCGGAGGGGGGGCGTGGGCCGGGGAGCTGTTTTTT. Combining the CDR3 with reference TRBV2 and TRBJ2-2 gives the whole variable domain EPEVTQTPSHQVTQMGQEVILRCVPISNHLYFYWYRQILGQKVEFLVSFYNNEISEKSEIFDDQFSVERPDGSNFTLKIRSTKLEDSAMYFCASGGGAWAGELFFGEGSRLTVL.

The CDR3: CASSQVSSVRMDQYF. CDR3 sequence (DNA): TGTGCCAGCAGCCAAGTCTCTAGCGTCAGGATGGATCAGTACTTC. This chain links TRBV4-2 with TRBJ2-4; D perhaps matches TRBD2 (6 bases). The CDR3 covers 15 residues. With 1 base removed from V and 12 bases from J, the gap between germline ends came to 19 bases. Germline CDR1 LGHNA, CDR2 YNFKEQ.

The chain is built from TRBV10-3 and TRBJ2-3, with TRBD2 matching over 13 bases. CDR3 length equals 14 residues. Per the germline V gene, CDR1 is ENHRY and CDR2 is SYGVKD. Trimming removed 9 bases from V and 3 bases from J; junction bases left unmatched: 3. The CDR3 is CAILAGGPTDTQYF. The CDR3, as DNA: TGTGCCATACTAGCGGGGGGGCCGACAGATACGCAGTATTTT.

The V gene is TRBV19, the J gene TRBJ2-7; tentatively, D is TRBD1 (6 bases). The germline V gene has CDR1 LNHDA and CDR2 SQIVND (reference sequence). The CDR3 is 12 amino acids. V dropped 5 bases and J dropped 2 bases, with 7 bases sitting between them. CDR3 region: CASSRTAYEQYF. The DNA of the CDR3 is TGTGCCAGTAGTCGGACAGCCTACGAGCAGTACTTC.

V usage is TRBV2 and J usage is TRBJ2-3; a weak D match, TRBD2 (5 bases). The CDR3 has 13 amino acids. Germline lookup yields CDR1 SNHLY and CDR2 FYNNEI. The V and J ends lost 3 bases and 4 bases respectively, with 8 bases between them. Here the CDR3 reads CASSDGLADTQYF. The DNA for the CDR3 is TGTGCCAGCAGTGACGGACTCGCAGATACGCAGTATTTT.

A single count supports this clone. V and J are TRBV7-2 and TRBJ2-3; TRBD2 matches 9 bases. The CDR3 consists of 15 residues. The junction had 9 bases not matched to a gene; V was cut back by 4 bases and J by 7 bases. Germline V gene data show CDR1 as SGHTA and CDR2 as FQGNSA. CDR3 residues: CASSSSGAQGNTQYF. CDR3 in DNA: TGTGCCAGCAGCTCTAGCGGGGCCCAAGGAAATACGCAGTATTTT.

CDR3 nucleotide sequence: TGTGCCAGCACCTCCTGGGGAGGGAAGAACACTGAAGCTTTCTTT. Its protein is CASTSWGGKNTEAFF. The chain is built from TRBV28 and TRBJ1-1; the D is unclear. V was pared by 7 bases and J by 1 base, with 16 bases between. Per germline, CDR1 MDHEN and CDR2 SYDVKM. The CDR3 runs 15 residues.

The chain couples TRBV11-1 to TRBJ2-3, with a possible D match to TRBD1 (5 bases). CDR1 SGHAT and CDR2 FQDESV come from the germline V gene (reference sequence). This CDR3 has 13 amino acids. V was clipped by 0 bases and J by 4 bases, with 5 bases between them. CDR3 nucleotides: TGTGCCAGCAGCTTAGCGACAGCAGATACGCAGTATTTT. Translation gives CASSLATADTQYF.

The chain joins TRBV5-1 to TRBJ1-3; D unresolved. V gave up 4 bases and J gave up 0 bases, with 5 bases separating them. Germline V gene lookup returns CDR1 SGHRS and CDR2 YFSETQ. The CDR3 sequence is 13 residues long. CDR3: CASSTGSGNTIYF. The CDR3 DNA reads TGCGCCAGCAGCACGGGCTCTGGAAACACCATATATTTT.

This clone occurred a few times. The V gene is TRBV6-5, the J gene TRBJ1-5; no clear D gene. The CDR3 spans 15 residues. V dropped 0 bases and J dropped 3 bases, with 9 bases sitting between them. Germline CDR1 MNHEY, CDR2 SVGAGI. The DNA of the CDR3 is TGTGCCAGCAGTTACTCTTGGCGGCTCAATCAGCCCCAGCATTTT. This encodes CASSYSWRLNQPQHF.